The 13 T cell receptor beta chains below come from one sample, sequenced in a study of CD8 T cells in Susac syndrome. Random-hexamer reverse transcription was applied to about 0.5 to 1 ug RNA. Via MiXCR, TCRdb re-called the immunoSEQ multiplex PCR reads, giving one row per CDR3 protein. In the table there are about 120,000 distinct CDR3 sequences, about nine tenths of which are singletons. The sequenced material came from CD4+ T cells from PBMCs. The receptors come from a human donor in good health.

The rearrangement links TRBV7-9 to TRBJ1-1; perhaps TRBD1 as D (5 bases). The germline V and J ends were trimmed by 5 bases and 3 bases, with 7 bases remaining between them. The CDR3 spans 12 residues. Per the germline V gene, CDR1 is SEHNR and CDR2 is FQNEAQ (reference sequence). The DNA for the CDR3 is TGTGCCAGCAGCGGGGGGTACACTGAAGCTTTCTTT. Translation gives CASSGGYTEAFF.

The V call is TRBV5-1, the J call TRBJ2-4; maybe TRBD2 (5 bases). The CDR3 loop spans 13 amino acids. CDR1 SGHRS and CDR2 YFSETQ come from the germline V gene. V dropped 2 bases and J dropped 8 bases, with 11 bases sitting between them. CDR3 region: CASSLAAADIQYF. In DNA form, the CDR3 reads TGCGCCAGCAGCTTAGCGGCCGCGGACATTCAGTACTTC. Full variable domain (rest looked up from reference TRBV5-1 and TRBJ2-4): KAGVTQTPRYLIKTRGQQVTLSCSPISGHRSVSWYQQTPGQGLQFLFEYFSETQRNKGNFPGRFSGRQFSNSRSEMNVSTLELGDSALYLCASSLAAADIQYFGAGTRLSVL.

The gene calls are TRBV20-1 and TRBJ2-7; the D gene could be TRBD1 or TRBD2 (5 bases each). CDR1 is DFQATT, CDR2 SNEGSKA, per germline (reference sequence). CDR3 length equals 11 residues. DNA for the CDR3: TGCGTGGGGGAGACCTCCTACGAGCAGTACTTC. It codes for CVGETSYEQYF.

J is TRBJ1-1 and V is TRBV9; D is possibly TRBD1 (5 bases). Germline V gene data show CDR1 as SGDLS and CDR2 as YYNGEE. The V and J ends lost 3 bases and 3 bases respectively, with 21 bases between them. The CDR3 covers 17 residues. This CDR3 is CASSASPGWVGDTEAFF. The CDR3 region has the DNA TGTGCCAGCAGCGCATCCCCGGGTTGGGTAGGGGACACTGAAGCTTTCTTT.

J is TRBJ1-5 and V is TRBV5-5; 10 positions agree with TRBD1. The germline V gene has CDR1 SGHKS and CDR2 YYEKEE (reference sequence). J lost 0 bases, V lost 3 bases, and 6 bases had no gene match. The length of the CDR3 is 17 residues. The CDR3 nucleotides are TGTGCCAGCAGCTACGGGACAGGGGCAAATAGCAATCAGCCCCAGCATTTT. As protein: CASSYGTGANSNQPQHF.

Here the CDR3 DNA reads TGTGCCAGCAGTGAGGTTCCAGGGCGGGAGCAGTACTTC. Its protein is CASSEVPGREQYF. This rearrangement joins TRBV6-1 to TRBJ2-7; TRBD1 might be the D (5 bases). CDR1 and CDR2 from the germline V gene are MNHNS and SASEGT. V was shortened by 3 bases and J by 7 bases, with 13 bases between the two germline ends. The CDR3 has 13 residues.

The CDR3 nucleotides are TGTGCCAGCAGCCCCCTCGCGGGCGCTAGCACAGATACGCAGTATTTT. Translating gives CASSPLAGASTDTQYF. The V call is TRBV7-2, the J call TRBJ2-3; possible D gene TRBD2, 5 bases. The germline CDR1 and CDR2 sequences are SGHTA and FQGNSA. The CDR3 consists of 16 residues. V lost 5 bases to trimming and J lost 0 bases, with 15 bases between them.

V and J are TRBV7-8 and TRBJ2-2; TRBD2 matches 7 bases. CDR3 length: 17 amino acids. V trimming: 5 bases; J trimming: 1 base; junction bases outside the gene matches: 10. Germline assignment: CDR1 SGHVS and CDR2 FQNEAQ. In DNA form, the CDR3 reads TGTGCCAGCAGCCCCAGACCCGGACTAGAGAACACCGGGGAGCTGTTTTTT. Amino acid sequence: CASSPRPGLENTGELFF.

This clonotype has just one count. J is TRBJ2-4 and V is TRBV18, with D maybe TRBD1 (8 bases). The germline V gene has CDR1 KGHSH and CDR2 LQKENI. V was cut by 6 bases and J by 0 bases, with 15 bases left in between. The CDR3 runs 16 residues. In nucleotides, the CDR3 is TGTGCCAGCTCGGGAGGGACAGGCCTAGCCAAAAACATTCAGTACTTC. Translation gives CASSGGTGLAKNIQYF.

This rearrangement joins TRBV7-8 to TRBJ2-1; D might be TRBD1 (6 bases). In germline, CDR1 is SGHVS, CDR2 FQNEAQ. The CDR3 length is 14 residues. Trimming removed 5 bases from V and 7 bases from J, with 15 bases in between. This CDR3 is CASSPSIRGNEQFF. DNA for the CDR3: TGTGCCAGCAGCCCCAGCATCAGGGGAAATGAGCAGTTCTTC. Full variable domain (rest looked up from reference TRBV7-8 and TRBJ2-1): GAGVSQSPRYKVAKRGQDVALRCDPISGHVSLFWYQQALGQGPEFLTYFQNEAQLDKSGLPSDRFFAERPEGSVSTLKIQRTQQEDSAVYLCASSPSIRGNEQFFGPGTRLTVL.

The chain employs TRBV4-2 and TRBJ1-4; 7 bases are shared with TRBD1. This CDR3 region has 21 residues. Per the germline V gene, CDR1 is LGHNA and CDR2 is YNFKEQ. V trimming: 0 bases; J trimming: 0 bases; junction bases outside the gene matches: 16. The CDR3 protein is CASSQDLVLGQFRATNEKLFF. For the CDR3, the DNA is TGTGCCAGCAGCCAAGATCTCGTATTGGGACAGTTCAGAGCAACTAATGAAAAACTGTTTTTT.

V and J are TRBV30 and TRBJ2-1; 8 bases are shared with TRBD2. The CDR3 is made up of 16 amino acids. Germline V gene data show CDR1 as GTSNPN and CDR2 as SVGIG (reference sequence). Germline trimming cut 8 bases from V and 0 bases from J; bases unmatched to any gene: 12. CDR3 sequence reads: CAGASGSPYSYNEQFF. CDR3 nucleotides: TGTGCCGGGGCTAGCGGGTCGCCATACTCCTACAATGAGCAGTTCTTC.

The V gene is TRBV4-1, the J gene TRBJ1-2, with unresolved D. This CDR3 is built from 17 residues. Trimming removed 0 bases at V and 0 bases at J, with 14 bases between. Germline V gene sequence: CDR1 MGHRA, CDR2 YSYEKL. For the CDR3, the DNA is TGCGCCAGCAGCCAAGATTCGATATTGCTCCCTAACTATGGCTACACCTTC. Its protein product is CASSQDSILLPNYGYTF.